One and the same sample provided the 17 T cell receptor beta chains below, sequenced in a study of patients and donors after allogeneic stem cell transplantation. Each CDR3 protein gets one entry after TCRdb re-called the RT-PCR reads with MiXCR. The sample records hundreds of thousands of distinct CDR3 sequences, approximately 16% being singletons. The sequenced sample was blood, either unsorted or a sorted T cell fraction (not recorded which). Every receptor here comes from a human donor who was either an allogeneic HSCT recipient or a stem cell or donor lymphocyte infusion donor (not recorded which). It is not recorded whose cells these are; they may come from a transplant donor.

This clonotype was counted only a few times. The V call is TRBV20-1, the J call TRBJ2-7; D is possibly TRBD2 (6 bases). This CDR3 spans 14 amino acids. Germline CDR1 is DFQATT and CDR2 is SNEGSKA (reference sequence). V lost 4 bases and J lost 7, with 20 bases in between. In nucleotides, the CDR3 is TGCAGTGCTACCCAGCTGGGGCTCGGGAGAGAGCAGTACTTC. This codes for CSATQLGLGREQYF.

The gene calls are TRBV29-1 and TRBJ1-2; 9 bases align to TRBD1. CDR1 SQVTM and CDR2 ANQGSEA come from the germline V gene. The CDR3 contains 14 residues. Losses at the gene ends were 3 bases for V and 1 base for J; bases not matched to a gene: 3. The CDR3: CSVDATGGNYGYTF. The CDR3 bases are TGCAGCGTTGACGCGACAGGGGGTAACTATGGCTACACCTTC. The full variable domain, its missing parts supplied by reference TRBV29-1 and TRBJ1-2, is SAVISQKPSRDICQRGTSLTIQCQVDSQVTMMFWYRQQPGQSLTLIATANQGSEATYESGFVIDKFPISRPNLTFSTLTVSNMSPEDSSIYLCSVDATGGNYGYTFGSGTRLTVV.

The chain carries TRBV5-1 and TRBJ1-1; 8 positions match TRBD1. Germline lookup yields CDR1 SGHRS and CDR2 YFSETQ. Unmatched junction bases numbered 8, after V lost 5 bases and J lost 2 bases. The CDR3 sequence is 15 residues long. Here the CDR3 reads CASRQGAATNTEAFF. CDR3 nucleotides: TGCGCCAGCAGGCAGGGGGCGGCTACAAACACTGAAGCTTTCTTT. Looking up the rest from reference TRBV5-1 and TRBJ1-1 gives the full variable domain: KAGVTQTPRYLIKTRGQQVTLSCSPISGHRSVSWYQQTPGQGLQFLFEYFSETQRNKGNFPGRFSGRQFSNSRSEMNVSTLELGDSALYLCASRQGAATNTEAFFGQGTRLTVV.

Note on this clonotype: One junction end disagrees with the germline gene, perhaps due to a read error. The V and J genes are TRBV28 and TRBJ2-1; tentative D call: TRBD2 (6 bases). There are 14 residues in the CDR3. Germline lookup yields CDR1 MDHEN and CDR2 SYDVKM. The chain's CDR3 is CASRFLGLYNEHFF. The CDR3 DNA reads as TGTGCCAGCAGATTTCTGGGACTTTACAATGAGCATTTCTTC.

The table lists this clonotype with a few counts. The V and J genes are TRBV7-9 and TRBJ1-2, with D possibly TRBD1 on 5 matching bases. V was cut by 1 base and J by 3 bases, with 18 bases left in between. From germline, CDR1 is SEHNR and CDR2 FQNEAQ (reference sequence). The CDR3 loop spans 17 amino acids. As DNA, the CDR3 is TGTGCCAGCAGCTTAGAAGAGCTGGCGGGGGAACACTATGGCTACACCTTC. Its translation is CASSLEELAGEHYGYTF.

This clonotype has a handful of counts. This sequence joins TRBV1 and TRBJ2-7. TRBV1 is classified as a pseudogene. This CDR3 region has 13 residues. The chain's CDR3 is CTSSQDRLYEQYF. Here the CDR3 DNA reads TGCACCAGCAGCCAAGATCGATTGTACGAGCAGTACTTC.

This CDR3 reads CASSGGGSKNIQYF. The CDR3 DNA sequence: TGTGCCAGCAGTGGGGGAGGGTCCAAAAACATTCAGTACTTC. The chain joins TRBV25-1 to TRBJ2-4; 7 bases agree with TRBD2. The CDR3 is 14 amino acids. Germline CDR1 and CDR2: MGHDK and SYGVNS. Trimming took 4 bases from V and 2 from J; bases not matched to a gene: 2.

This clonotype came up a few times. In DNA, the CDR3 is TGTGCCAGCAACCCCGGGGGGTCCTACGAGCAGTACTTC. The encoded protein is CASNPGGSYEQYF. This chain connects TRBV12-3 or TRBV12-4 to TRBJ2-7; 7 bases map to TRBD2. J lost 1 base, V lost 7 bases, and 4 bases had no gene match. This CDR3 has 13 amino acids.

This clonotype occurred many times. This chain links TRBV4-1 with TRBJ1-5, with no clear D. The V end was cut by 1 base, the J end by 9 bases, with 19 bases between. Germline CDR1 MGHRA, CDR2 YSYEKL. There are 16 residues in the CDR3. The CDR3 protein is CASSQARPHRGLPQHF. CDR3 coding DNA: TGCGCCAGCAGCCAAGCCAGGCCGCATAGAGGATTGCCCCAGCATTTT.

This clonotype was recorded a few times. This chain joins TRBV6-2 or TRBV6-3 and TRBJ1-3; D is unresolved. V was shortened by 0 bases and J by 6 bases, with 9 bases between the two germline ends. This CDR3 is 14 amino acids long. Germline lookup yields CDR1 MNHEY and CDR2 SVGEGT. In nucleotides, the CDR3 is TGTGCCAGCAGTTACTCGAGAGGTGTAAACACCATATATTTT. Encoded protein: CASSYSRGVNTIYF.

The chain has TRBV5-5 and TRBJ1-4; 8 bases map to TRBD1. The V gene end was trimmed by 5 bases and the J gene end by 4 bases; junction bases not matched to a gene: 7. This CDR3 region has 15 residues. The germline gives CDR1 SGHKS, CDR2 YYEKEE (reference sequence). CDR3 in amino acids: CASRPRTGINEKLFF. CDR3 sequence (DNA): TGTGCCAGCAGACCTCGGACAGGGATTAATGAAAAACTGTTTTTT. The variable domain in full, with the rest retrieved from reference TRBV5-5 and TRBJ1-4, is DAGVTQSPTHLIKTRGQQVTLRCSPISGHKSVSWYQQVLGQGPQFIFQYYEKEERGRGNFPDRFSARQFPNYSSELNVNALLLGDSALYLCASRPRTGINEKLFFGSGTQLSVL.

The V gene is TRBV6-5, the J gene TRBJ2-7; unclear D gene. Trimming shortened V by 7 bases and J by 8 bases, and 12 bases separated the two germline ends. The CDR3 extends over 11 amino acids. The germline V gene has CDR1 MNHEY and CDR2 SVGAGI. The CDR3 sequence: CASNWGRKQYF. The CDR3 DNA sequence: TGTGCCAGCAATTGGGGAAGGAAGCAGTACTTC.

This sequence joins TRBV12-3 or TRBV12-4 and TRBJ1-1; D unresolved. The CDR3 runs 14 residues. V was pared by 3 bases and J by 1 base, with 9 bases between. The CDR3 DNA reads TGTGCCAGCAGTTTTTTCGCAGGGAACACTGAAGCTTTCTTT. Translated, it gives CASSFFAGNTEAFF.

The V gene is TRBV18, the J gene TRBJ1-1; D gene ambiguous. The V end lost 2 bases, the J end lost 1 base, and 11 bases lay between the germline ends. The germline gives CDR1 KGHSH, CDR2 LQKENI. The CDR3 is 15 residues long. The CDR3: CASSPKGPSNTEAFF. CDR3 nucleotides: TGTGCCAGCTCACCAAAAGGGCCATCGAACACTGAAGCTTTCTTT.

This clonotype has at least ten counts. The gene calls are TRBV12-3 or TRBV12-4 and TRBJ1-2; D is uncertain. V was trimmed by 1 base and J by 6 bases, leaving 9 bases between them. CDR3 length: 13 residues. CDR3: CASSLVPTHGYTF. The DNA of the CDR3 is TGTGCCAGCAGTTTAGTCCCTACTCATGGCTACACCTTC.

Only a few counts were recorded for this clonotype. The rearrangement joins TRBV7-8 to TRBJ1-4; D unresolved. V was shortened by 2 bases and J by 8 bases, with 3 bases between the two germline ends. This CDR3 comprises 11 residues. Germline CDR1 and CDR2: SGHVS and FQNEAQ. In DNA, the CDR3 is TGTGCCAGCAGCTTAAAGGAAAAACTGTTTTTT. Protein: CASSLKEKLFF.

This clonotype turned up a few times. The J gene is TRBJ1-2, the V gene TRBV5-1, with D unclear. The germline V gene encodes CDR1 SGHRS and CDR2 YFSETQ. CDR3 length: 11 residues. Deletions cut 3 bases from V and 10 bases from J, with 10 bases between. In DNA form, the CDR3 reads TGCGCCAGCAGCTCGCAGCAGTCCTACACCTTC. Its protein product is CASSSQQSYTF.